These 17 T cell receptor beta chains came from one sample sequenced in a study of T cell changes during pregnancy in multiple sclerosis. The assay was immunoSEQ multiplex PCR, and TCRdb's table has in-frame clones only and misses some. The sample carries tens of thousands of clones, around 90% recorded once. This specimen consisted of CD4+ T cells from peripheral blood mononuclear cells, obtained in the third trimester of pregnancy. All receptors come from a female donor in good health, enrolled as a control in a pregnancy study.

In DNA form, the CDR3 reads TGTGCCAGCAGCCCTCAAGCGGACCGACGCACCGGGGAGCTGTTTTTT. It is translated as CASSPQADRRTGELFF. J is TRBJ2-2 and V is TRBV7-9, with D possibly being TRBD2 (5 bases). This CDR3 has 16 residues. CDR1 SEHNR and CDR2 FQNEAQ come from the germline V gene (reference sequence). Trimming removed 5 bases from V and 4 bases from J, with 17 bases in between. The complete variable domain, with remaining parts taken from reference TRBV7-9 and TRBJ2-2, reads DTGVSQNPRHKITKRGQNVTFRCDPISEHNRLYWYRQTLGQGPEFLTYFQNEAQLEKSRLLSDRFSAERPKGSFSTLEIQRTEQGDSAMYLCASSPQADRRTGELFFGEGSRLTVL.

This rearrangement joins TRBV7-2 to TRBJ2-7, with TRBD1 matching over 8 bases. The length of the CDR3 is 16 residues. The junction had 10 bases not matched to a gene; V was cut back by 1 base and J by 5 bases. Germline assignment: CDR1 SGHTA and CDR2 FQGNSA. CDR3 DNA sequence: TGTGCCAGCAGCTTAGGGGGGCCCGGACAGGGAAACGAGCAGTACTTC. Translation gives CASSLGGPGQGNEQYF.

The chain uses TRBV9 and TRBJ1-3; D possibly corresponds to TRBD1 (5 bases). Trimming took off 0 bases at V and 0 bases at J, with 10 bases between the two ends. The germline gives CDR1 SGDLS, CDR2 YYNGEE. CDR3 length equals 16 residues. The CDR3 DNA sequence: TGTGCCAGCAGCGTAGGAAGGGGACTCTCTGGAAACACCATATATTTT. Amino acids: CASSVGRGLSGNTIYF.

This clone was seen only a few times. The chain carries TRBV6-5 and TRBJ1-6, with 8 positions matching TRBD1. Germline CDR1 is MNHEY and CDR2 is SVGAGI. J gave up 9 bases and V 6 bases, and 7 bases lay outside the gene matches. The CDR3 extends over 14 amino acids. CDR3 in DNA: TGTGCCAGCAGAGAACAGGGGGGTGGTTCACCCCTCCACTTT. Amino acid sequence: CASREQGGGSPLHF.

The chain carries TRBV6-5 and TRBJ1-1; D remains ambiguous. The V and J ends lost 3 bases and 1 base respectively, with 9 bases between them. Germline CDR1 and CDR2: MNHEY and SVGAGI. This CDR3 region has 14 residues. CDR3 bases: TGTGCCAGCAGTTATAGTAACAGGAACACTGAAGCTTTCTTT. Translated: CASSYSNRNTEAFF.

The gene calls are TRBV6-5 and TRBJ1-1; no definite D call. Germline CDR1 MNHEY, CDR2 SVGAGI. The CDR3 has 16 amino acids. V lost 4 bases to trimming and J lost 6 bases, with 21 bases between them. The CDR3 DNA sequence: TGTGCCAGCAGTTTTCTTCGGGTTTCCCGAGTGGCTGAAGCTTTCTTT. Translation: CASSFLRVSRVAEAFF.

V is TRBV6-1 and J is TRBJ2-3; TRBD2 aligns across 7 bases. With 5 bases clipped from V and 0 bases from J, the junction kept 5 bases outside the gene matches. The CDR3 is 15 amino acids. Germline V gene data show CDR1 as MNHNS and CDR2 as SASEGT. Here the CDR3 reads CASSLLSGSTDTQYF. Here the CDR3 DNA reads TGTGCCAGCAGTCTTCTTAGCGGGAGCACAGATACGCAGTATTTT.

The chain is built from TRBV9 and TRBJ1-1; unclear D gene. Germline V gene data show CDR1 as SGDLS and CDR2 as YYNGEE. This CDR3 contains 13 residues. Trimming stripped 1 base from V and 3 bases from J, with 7 bases between. The CDR3 region is CASSVSGHTEAFF. CDR3 sequence (DNA): TGTGCCAGCAGCGTATCAGGTCACACTGAAGCTTTCTTT.

This rearrangement joins TRBV7-9 to TRBJ1-4; TRBD1 matches 8 bases. The CDR3 spans 15 residues. The J segment lost 5 bases and the V segment lost 6 bases, leaving 8 bases of the junction unmatched. Germline CDR1 reads SEHNR; CDR2 reads FQNEAQ (reference sequence). The CDR3 loop reads CASSLGQGENEKLFF. The CDR3 DNA reads as TGTGCCAGCAGTCTTGGACAGGGCGAGAATGAAAAACTGTTTTTT.

The rearrangement joins TRBV4-1 to TRBJ2-7; 11 bases agree with TRBD2. The ends lost 1 base at V and 3 bases at J; junction bases unmatched: 2. The germline V gene encodes CDR1 MGHRA and CDR2 YSYEKL. This CDR3 is built from 15 residues. CDR3 in amino acids: CASSQGLAGGYEQYF. Written as DNA, the CDR3 is TGCGCCAGCAGCCAAGGGCTAGCGGGGGGCTACGAGCAGTACTTC.

This chain joins TRBV28 and TRBJ2-3; possible D gene TRBD2, 7 bases. CDR1 and CDR2 (germline): MDHEN, SYDVKM. V lost 0 bases, J lost 5 bases, and 15 bases lay in between. This CDR3 spans 16 amino acids. The CDR3 DNA is TGTGCCAGCAGTTTATGGGGCGGGGGCAGGGGAGATACGCAGTATTTT. Protein product: CASSLWGGGRGDTQYF.

The chain has TRBV29-1 and TRBJ2-1; TRBD2 matches at 8 bases. Germline CDR1 reads SQVTM; CDR2 reads ANQGSEA. V lost 4 bases to trimming and J lost 10 bases; unmatched junction nucleotides: 6. This CDR3 comprises 12 residues. The CDR3 DNA reads as TGCAGCGTTGTTGACGGGAGGGCCGAGCAGTTCTTC. This gives the protein CSVVDGRAEQFF.

This chain links TRBV4-1 with TRBJ1-3; D unresolved. CDR3 length equals 15 residues. CDR1 is MGHRA and CDR2 is YSYEKL in the germline V gene. With 0 bases removed from V and 4 bases from J, the gap between germline ends came to 10 bases. The CDR3 protein is CASSQDWAGGNTIYF. Here the CDR3 DNA reads TGCGCCAGCAGCCAAGATTGGGCAGGCGGAAACACCATATATTTT.

As regards this clone: The same CDR3 arises from other DNA sequences in this sample as well. The V call is TRBV30, the J call TRBJ2-7, with 8 bases fitting TRBD2. Germline trimming cut 2 bases from V and 3 bases from J; bases unmatched to any gene: 6. The CDR3 loop spans 14 amino acids. CDR1 and CDR2 (germline): GTSNPN, SVGIG (reference sequence). The CDR3 spells CAWSPGLAGYEQYF. The CDR3 DNA sequence: TGTGCCTGGAGTCCAGGCCTAGCGGGCTACGAGCAGTACTTC.

This rearrangement joins TRBV6-1 to TRBJ2-7; 7 bases fit TRBD2. There are 11 residues in the CDR3. CDR1 MNHNS and CDR2 SASEGT come from the germline V gene. With 8 bases clipped from V and 4 bases from J, the junction kept 2 bases outside the gene matches. CDR3 nucleotides: TGTGCCAGCTTGGGGGGGTACGAGCAGTACTTC. Encoded protein: CASLGGYEQYF.

The J gene is TRBJ2-3, the V gene TRBV11-3; tentatively, D is TRBD2 (7 bases). CDR1 is SGHNT and CDR2 is YENEEA in the germline V gene. This CDR3 has 15 residues. V dropped 6 bases and J dropped 2 bases, with 15 bases sitting between them. Here the CDR3 reads CASSAGAATTDTQYF. The CDR3 coding sequence is TGTGCCAGCAGTGCGGGGGCGGCAACCACAGATACGCAGTATTTT.

This rearrangement joins TRBV6-1 to TRBJ2-1, with TRBD2 identical over 12 bases. The V gene end was trimmed by 4 bases and the J gene end by 0 bases; junction bases not matched to a gene: 10. The length of the CDR3 is 19 residues. Germline V gives CDR1 MNHNS, CDR2 SASEGT. This CDR3 reads CASSAGLAGSPSSYNEQFF. CDR3 DNA sequence: TGTGCCAGCAGTGCAGGACTAGCGGGGTCCCCGAGCTCCTACAATGAGCAGTTCTTC.